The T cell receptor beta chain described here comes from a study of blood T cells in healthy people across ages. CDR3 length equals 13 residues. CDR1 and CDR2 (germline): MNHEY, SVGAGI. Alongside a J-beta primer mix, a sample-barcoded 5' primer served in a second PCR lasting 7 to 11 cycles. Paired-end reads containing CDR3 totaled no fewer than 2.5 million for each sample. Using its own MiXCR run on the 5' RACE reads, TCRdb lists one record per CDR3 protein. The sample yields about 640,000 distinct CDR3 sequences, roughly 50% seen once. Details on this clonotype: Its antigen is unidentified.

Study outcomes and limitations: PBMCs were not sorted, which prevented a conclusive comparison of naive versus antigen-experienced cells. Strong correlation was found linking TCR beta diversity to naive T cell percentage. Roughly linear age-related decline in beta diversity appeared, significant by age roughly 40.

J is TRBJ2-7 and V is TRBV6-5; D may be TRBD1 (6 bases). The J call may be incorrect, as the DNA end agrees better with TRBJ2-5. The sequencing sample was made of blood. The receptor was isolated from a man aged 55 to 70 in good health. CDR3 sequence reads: CASSSRGVETQYF. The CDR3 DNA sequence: TGTGCCAGCAGTTCCAGGGGTGTTGAGACCCAGTACTTC.